Following are 24 T cell receptor beta chains from one sample sequenced in a study of blood T cell repertoires in COVID-19. Data came from immunoSEQ multiplex PCR; TCRdb stores just in-frame clones and leaves some out. The data show fewer than 250,000 clones, over 70% seen once. The sample was PBMCs or T cells enriched from blood (not recorded which). These receptors were collected from a woman aged 25 to 39 who had been exposed to COVID-19.

This CDR3 is CASSSAGGPRNTEAFF. Here the CDR3 DNA reads TGTGCCAGCAGTTCCGCAGGAGGACCAAGGAACACTGAAGCTTTCTTT. V and J are TRBV27 and TRBJ1-1; no clear D gene. The length of the CDR3 is 16 residues. CDR1 is MNHEY, CDR2 SMNVEV, per germline (reference sequence). Trimming removed 4 bases from V and 1 base from J, with 16 bases in between.

The chain has TRBV6-5 and TRBJ2-5; weak D call: TRBD1 (6 bases). The CDR3 covers 12 residues. The germline CDR1 and CDR2 sequences are MNHEY and SVGAGI. Trimming took off 5 bases at V and 3 bases at J, with 7 bases between the two ends. The CDR3 nucleotides read TGTGCCAGCAGTCGGGACAAAGAGACCCAGTACTTC. Translation: CASSRDKETQYF.

The chain carries TRBV3-1 (or the pseudogene TRBV3-2) and TRBJ2-2, with no clear D. CDR1 LGHDT and CDR2 YNNKEL come from the germline V gene (reference sequence). This CDR3 comprises 13 residues. The germline V and J ends were trimmed by 4 bases and 6 bases, with 9 bases remaining between them. The CDR3 loop reads CASSPSMPGELFF. CDR3 bases: TGTGCCAGCAGCCCTTCTATGCCCGGGGAGCTGTTTTTT.

The DNA of the CDR3 is TGTGCCAGCGCCGTACTCGGAGGTGCCCCGAAGCCCCAGCATTTT. It is translated as CASAVLGGAPKPQHF. The rearrangement joins TRBV6-5 to TRBJ1-5; D is unclear. Per the germline V gene, CDR1 is MNHEY and CDR2 is SVGAGI. The CDR3 loop spans 15 amino acids. Trimming took off 8 bases at V and 8 bases at J, with 22 bases between the two ends.

The rearrangement joins TRBV10-1 to TRBJ2-2; 9 bases map to TRBD2. CDR3 length: 16 residues. Trimming cost V 0 bases and J 4 bases; bases outside gene matches: 3. The V gene's germline CDR1 is WNHNN and CDR2 SYGVQD (reference sequence). CDR3 sequence reads: CASSESAGGPTGELFF. CDR3 nucleotides: TGCGCCAGCAGTGAGTCTGCGGGAGGGCCCACCGGGGAGCTGTTTTTT.

The J gene is TRBJ2-7, the V gene TRBV6-5, with 10 bases identical to TRBD2. Trimming removed 5 bases from V and 6 bases from J; junction bases left unmatched: 7. Germline CDR1 and CDR2: MNHEY and SVGAGI. The CDR3 has 14 amino acids. Here the CDR3 reads CASSPTGLASEQYF. For the CDR3, the DNA is TGTGCCAGCAGTCCGACGGGACTAGCGAGCGAGCAGTACTTC.

The chain joins TRBV25-1 to TRBJ2-7; 7 nucleotides line up with TRBD1. The J segment lost 2 bases and the V segment lost 2 bases, leaving 6 bases of the junction unmatched. Germline V gene sequence: CDR1 MGHDK, CDR2 SYGVNS. This CDR3 comprises 15 residues. In nucleotides, the CDR3 is TGTGCCAGCAGTGAAGCGACAGGGCTGACCTACGAGCAGTACTTC. Translated: CASSEATGLTYEQYF.

The rearrangement links TRBV9 to TRBJ2-5; tentatively, D is TRBD1 (6 bases). V was trimmed by 3 bases and J by 4 bases, leaving 16 bases between them. Germline assignment: CDR1 SGDLS and CDR2 YYNGEE. This CDR3 region has 15 residues. CDR3 DNA sequence: TGTGCCAGCAGCGCCAAACAGGGTGCGCGAGAGACCCAGTACTTC. This encodes CASSAKQGARETQYF.

The chain employs TRBV5-4 and TRBJ2-1, with 8 bases that match TRBD2. Germline V CDR1 and CDR2: SGHNT, YYREEE (reference sequence). The junction had 4 bases not matched to a gene; V was cut back by 1 base and J by 4 bases. The CDR3 length is 15 residues. The CDR3 spells CASSLNSGTYNEQFF. The CDR3 DNA follows: TGTGCCAGCAGCTTGAATAGCGGGACGTACAATGAGCAGTTCTTC.

This clone has a handful of counts. V and J are TRBV18 and TRBJ1-4; the D gene is possibly TRBD1 (5 bases). V lost 3 bases and J 5 bases, leaving 22 bases between the germline ends. Germline values: CDR1 KGHSH, CDR2 LQKENI. The CDR3 sequence is 18 residues long. The CDR3 sequence is CASSPIPIRDRPNEKLFF. The CDR3 DNA sequence: TGTGCCAGCTCACCGATACCTATAAGAGACAGACCCAATGAAAAACTGTTTTTT.

The CDR3 loop reads CASSSPGTKGGTQYF. Here the CDR3 DNA reads TGTGCCAGCAGCTCGCCCGGGACAAAGGGGGGGACGCAGTATTTT. The chain combines TRBV3-1 (or the pseudogene TRBV3-2) with TRBJ2-3; possibly TRBD2 for D (7 bases). This CDR3 has 15 amino acids. The V end lost 5 bases, the J end lost 9 bases, and 21 bases lay between the germline ends. Germline V gene sequence: CDR1 LGHDT, CDR2 YNNKEL (reference sequence).

The genes are TRBV11-1 and TRBJ1-1; 7 nucleotides match TRBD1. This CDR3 has 15 amino acids. Losses at the gene ends were 3 bases for V and 4 bases for J; bases not matched to a gene: 8. Germline CDR1 and CDR2: SGHAT and FQDESV (reference sequence). CDR3 region: CASSFQGEGGTEAFF. The DNA for the CDR3 is TGTGCCAGCAGCTTCCAGGGGGAAGGGGGCACTGAAGCTTTCTTT. The full variable domain, rest sourced from reference TRBV11-1 and TRBJ1-1, is EAEVAQSPRYKITEKSQAVAFWCDPISGHATLYWYRQILGQGPELLVQFQDESVVDDSQLPKDRFSAERLKGVDSTLKIQPAELGDSAMYLCASSFQGEGGTEAFFGQGTRLTVV.

V usage is TRBV10-1 and J usage is TRBJ2-7; TRBD2 aligns across 8 bases. The CDR3 consists of 13 residues. V dropped 2 bases and J dropped 6; count of bases not matched to a gene: 3. The V gene's germline CDR1 is WNHNN and CDR2 SYGVQD (reference sequence). This CDR3 is CASSETRGGEQYF. CDR3 nucleotide sequence: TGCGCCAGCAGTGAGACCCGGGGGGGCGAGCAGTACTTC.

The gene calls are TRBV19 and TRBJ1-5; D is ambiguous. From germline, CDR1 is LNHDA and CDR2 SQIVND (reference sequence). This CDR3 comprises 14 residues. Trimming removed 5 bases from V and 3 bases from J, with 11 bases in between. In DNA, the CDR3 is TGTGCCAGTAGTTGGCGGCGGATCAATCAGCCCCAGCATTTT. Encoded protein: CASSWRRINQPQHF.

The chain uses TRBV19 and TRBJ2-1; the D gene is possibly TRBD2 (6 bases). CDR3 length: 16 residues. Germline V lookup: CDR1 LNHDA, CDR2 SQIVND (reference sequence). The V gene lost 5 bases and the J gene lost 7 bases, with 21 bases spanning the gap. The CDR3 DNA follows: TGTGCCAGTAGTTTTTCGAAAAGCCATCGGGGGAATGAGCAGTTCTTC. It translates to CASSFSKSHRGNEQFF.

This chain joins TRBV4-2 and TRBJ2-2; D is possibly TRBD1 (5 bases). V dropped 0 bases and J dropped 6 bases, with 14 bases sitting between them. Germline CDR1 reads LGHNA; CDR2 reads YNFKEQ. The CDR3 runs 16 residues. The chain's CDR3 is CASSQEGQGLPGELFF. For the CDR3, the DNA is TGTGCCAGCAGCCAAGAAGGGCAGGGTCTTCCCGGGGAGCTGTTTTTT.

The rearrangement uses TRBV28 and TRBJ2-1; TRBD1 matches 9 bases. This CDR3 spans 16 amino acids. Germline values: CDR1 MDHEN, CDR2 SYDVKM. After removal of 5 bases from V and 6 bases from J, the junction contained 11 bases not matched to a gene. CDR3 in amino acids: CASSPAGTGSFNEQFF. CDR3 DNA sequence: TGTGCCAGCAGTCCAGCAGGGACAGGGTCGTTCAATGAGCAGTTCTTC.

The rearrangement uses TRBV5-1 and TRBJ2-2; TRBD2 agrees at 13 bases. The V gene end was trimmed by 0 bases and the J gene end by 0 bases; junction bases not matched to a gene: 2. Germline CDR1 reads SGHRS; CDR2 reads YFSETQ. The length of the CDR3 is 18 residues. CDR3 protein: CASSLVGTSGTNTGELFF. In DNA, the CDR3 is TGCGCCAGCAGCTTGGTCGGGACTAGCGGGACGAACACCGGGGAGCTGTTTTTT.

This chain links TRBV28 with TRBJ2-1; TRBD2 matches at 9 bases. CDR3 size: 16 residues. Trimming took 3 bases from V and 8 from J; bases not matched to a gene: 11. CDR1 is MDHEN and CDR2 is SYDVKM in the germline V gene. The DNA of the CDR3 is TGTGCCAGCAGTTTTCAGGCGGGAGGGACATGGGATGAGCAGTTCTTC. Translation: CASSFQAGGTWDEQFF.

This clone appeared once. CDR3 residues: CATSRERAAGEQFF. The CDR3 DNA reads as TGTGCCACCAGCAGGGAGCGGGCGGCTGGCGAGCAGTTCTTC. The chain uses TRBV15 and TRBJ2-1, with D possibly matching TRBD2 (6 bases). V was cut by 3 bases and J by 10 bases, with 16 bases left in between. The CDR3 extends over 14 amino acids. CDR1 LNHNV and CDR2 YYDKDF come from the germline V gene (reference sequence). Variable domain in full (rest from reference TRBV15 and TRBJ2-1): DAMVIQNPRYQVTQFGKPVTLSCSQTLNHNVMYWYQQKSSQAPKLLFHYYDKDFNNEADTPDNFQSRRPNTSFCFLDIRSPGLGDTAMYLCATSRERAAGEQFFGPGTRLTVL.

V and J are TRBV10-3 and TRBJ2-7; maybe TRBD1 (6 bases). CDR3 length: 16 residues. The V gene lost 7 bases and the J gene lost 2 bases, with 21 bases spanning the gap. Germline CDR1 ENHRY, CDR2 SYGVKD. The CDR3 loop reads CAITVATGHGTYEQYF. As DNA, the CDR3 is TGTGCCATCACCGTAGCCACAGGGCATGGCACCTACGAGCAGTACTTC.

This clone was detected only a few times. J is TRBJ1-3 and V is TRBV30; D gene ambiguous. With 4 bases removed from V and 0 bases from J, the gap between germline ends came to 10 bases. CDR1 GTSNPN and CDR2 SVGIG come from the germline V gene (reference sequence). The CDR3 length is 14 residues. The CDR3 coding sequence is TGTGCCTGGACTCGAACATTCTCTGGAAACACCATATATTTT. It specifies CAWTRTFSGNTIYF.

This clone was counted a few times. The gene calls are TRBV9 and TRBJ1-5; 8 bases agree with TRBD1. The CDR3 length is 14 residues. The germline V gene has CDR1 SGDLS and CDR2 YYNGEE. After removal of 3 bases from V and 6 bases from J, the junction contained 5 bases not matched to a gene. The CDR3 spells CASSAGTGRQPQHF. The DNA of the CDR3 is TGTGCCAGCAGCGCCGGGACAGGTCGTCAGCCCCAGCATTTT.

V and J are TRBV11-3 and TRBJ1-1; no clear D. The CDR3 sequence is 15 residues long. Germline CDR1 is SGHNT and CDR2 is YENEEA. V lost 5 bases and J lost 1, with 14 bases in between. Here the CDR3 DNA reads TGTGCCAGCAGCGCTTCTAGGGCGGGGAACACTGAAGCTTTCTTT. This translates into CASSASRAGNTEAFF.